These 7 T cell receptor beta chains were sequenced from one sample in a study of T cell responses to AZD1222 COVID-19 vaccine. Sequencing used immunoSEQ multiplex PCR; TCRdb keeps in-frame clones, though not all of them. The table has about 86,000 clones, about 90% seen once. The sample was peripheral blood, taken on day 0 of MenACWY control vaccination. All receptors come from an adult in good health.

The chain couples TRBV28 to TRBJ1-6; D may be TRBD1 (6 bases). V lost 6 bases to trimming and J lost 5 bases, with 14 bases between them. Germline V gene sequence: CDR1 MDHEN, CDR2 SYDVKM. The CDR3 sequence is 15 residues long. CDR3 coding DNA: TGTGCCAGCAGCTCCCTACAGGGTAATAATTCACCCCTCCACTTT. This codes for CASSSLQGNNSPLHF.

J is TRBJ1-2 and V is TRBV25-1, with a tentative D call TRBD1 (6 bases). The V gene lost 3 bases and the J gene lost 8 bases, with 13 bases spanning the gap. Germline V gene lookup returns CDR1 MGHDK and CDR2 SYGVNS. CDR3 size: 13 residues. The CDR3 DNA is TGTGCCAGCAGTGATGGAGGGGGAATAGGCTACACCTTC. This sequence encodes CASSDGGGIGYTF.

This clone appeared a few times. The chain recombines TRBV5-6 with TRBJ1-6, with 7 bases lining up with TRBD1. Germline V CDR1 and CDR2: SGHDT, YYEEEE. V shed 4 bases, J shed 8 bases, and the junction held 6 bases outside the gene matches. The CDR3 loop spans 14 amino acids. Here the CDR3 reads CASSQTGTDSPLHF. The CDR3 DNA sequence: TGTGCCAGCAGCCAGACAGGGACCGATTCACCCCTCCACTTT.

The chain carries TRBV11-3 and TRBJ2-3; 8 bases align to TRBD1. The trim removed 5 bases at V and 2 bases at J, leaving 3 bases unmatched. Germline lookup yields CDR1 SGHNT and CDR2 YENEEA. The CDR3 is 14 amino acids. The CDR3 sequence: CASSPGQATDTQYF. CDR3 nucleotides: TGTGCCAGCAGCCCGGGACAGGCCACAGATACGCAGTATTTT. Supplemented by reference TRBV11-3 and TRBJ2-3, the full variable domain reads EAGVVQSPRYKIIEKKQPVAFWCNPISGHNTLYWYLQNLGQGPELLIRYENEEAVDDSQLPKDRFSAERLKGVDSTLKIQPAELGDSAVYLCASSPGQATDTQYFGPGTRLTVL.

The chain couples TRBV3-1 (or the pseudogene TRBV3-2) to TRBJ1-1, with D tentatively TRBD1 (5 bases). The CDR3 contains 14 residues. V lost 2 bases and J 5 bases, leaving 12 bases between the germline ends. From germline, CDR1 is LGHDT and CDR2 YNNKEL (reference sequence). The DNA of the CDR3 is TGTGCCAGCAGCCAAATGTCAGGGAGTACTGAAGCTTTCTTT. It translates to CASSQMSGSTEAFF.

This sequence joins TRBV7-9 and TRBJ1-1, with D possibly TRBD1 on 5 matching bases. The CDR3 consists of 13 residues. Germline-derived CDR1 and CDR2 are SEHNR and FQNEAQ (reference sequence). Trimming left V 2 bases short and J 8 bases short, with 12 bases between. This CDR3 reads CASSLWGLGEAFF. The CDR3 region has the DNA TGTGCCAGCAGCTTATGGGGACTGGGGGAAGCTTTCTTT.

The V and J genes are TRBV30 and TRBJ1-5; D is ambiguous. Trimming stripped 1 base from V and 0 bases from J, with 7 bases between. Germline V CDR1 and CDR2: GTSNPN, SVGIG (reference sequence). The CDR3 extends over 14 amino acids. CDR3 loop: CAWSEDYSNQPQHF. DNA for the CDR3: TGTGCCTGGAGTGAGGATTATAGCAATCAGCCCCAGCATTTT.